These 2 T cell receptor beta chains came from one sample sequenced in a study of T cells in Graves' hyperthyroidism and ophthalmopathy. RNA transcripts gave rise to amplified TCR beta CDR3 regions. An initial round of RT-PCR targeting the TCR CDR3 relied on the HTBI primer set. TCRdb analysed the multiplex PCR reads with MiXCR anew, one entry per CDR3 protein. The sample lists roughly 400,000 distinct CDR3 sequences, roughly an eighth occurring once. The sequencing input was blood. The receptors here all came from a middle-aged man with Graves' ophthalmopathy.

The V gene is TRBV27, the J gene TRBJ2-1, with TRBD2 matching 11 bases. The CDR3 spans 17 residues. J was trimmed by 4 bases and V by 6 bases; bases with no gene match: 11. The germline CDR1 and CDR2 sequences are MNHEY and SMNVEV (reference sequence). The CDR3, as DNA: TGTGCCAGCAGCCCCGAGGGACTAGCGGACTTATACAATGAGCAGTTCTTC. Amino acid sequence: CASSPEGLADLYNEQFF.

With respect to this clonotype: A much larger clone sits a single nucleotide away, making a read error possible. This sequence joins TRBV20-1 and TRBJ2-1; no clear D. The germline gives CDR1 DFQATT, CDR2 SNEGSKA (reference sequence). This CDR3 spans 16 amino acids. This CDR3 is CSAINRGSWRYNEQLF. The CDR3, as DNA: TGCAGTGCCATAAATCGTGGGTCATGGCGGTACAATGAGCAGCTCTTC.